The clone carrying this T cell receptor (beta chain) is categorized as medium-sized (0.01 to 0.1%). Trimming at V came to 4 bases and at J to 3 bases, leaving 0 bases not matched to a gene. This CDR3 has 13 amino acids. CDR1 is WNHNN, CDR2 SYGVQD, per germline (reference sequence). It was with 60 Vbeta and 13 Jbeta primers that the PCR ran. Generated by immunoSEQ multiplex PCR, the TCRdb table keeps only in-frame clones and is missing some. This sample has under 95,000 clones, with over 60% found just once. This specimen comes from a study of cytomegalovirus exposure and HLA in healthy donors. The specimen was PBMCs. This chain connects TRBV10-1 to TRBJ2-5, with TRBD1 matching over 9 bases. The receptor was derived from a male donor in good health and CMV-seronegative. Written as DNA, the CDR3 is TGCGCCAGCAGTGGGACAGGGGAAGAGACCCAGTACTTC. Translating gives CASSGTGEETQYF.